This T cell receptor beta chain stems from a study of T-cell memory formation after mild COVID-19. On the study more broadly: In these data, TCR clusters were largely donor specific.

The study's findings and limits: Cross-reactive memory apparently joined, as some responding clones appeared in pre-infection memory.

This clonotype was detected only a few times. As yet, its antigen is unknown. Germline V gene sequence: CDR1 SEHNR, CDR2 FQNEAQ (reference sequence). The CDR3 loop spans 13 amino acids. V gave up 3 bases and J gave up 7 bases; unmatched junction bases: 1. From 5'RACE with constant-segment primers came TCR alpha and TCR beta cDNA libraries that carried sample barcodes and UMIs. One entry per CDR3 protein, called by TCRdb with MiXCR from the 5' RACE reads. The data show 300,000 to 400,000 distinct CDR3 sequences, around 28% seen once. Input material: PBMCs or a T cell subset sorted from them (not recorded which). V is TRBV7-9 and J is TRBJ2-2; TRBD1 matches at 8 bases. This receptor was obtained from an adult woman who had mild COVID-19 (a few samples of this study predate the infection). Cell type and time point are not known. CDR3 bases: TGTGCCAGCAGCTTGACAGGGGTCGGGGAGCTGTTTTTT. Translating gives CASSLTGVGELFF.